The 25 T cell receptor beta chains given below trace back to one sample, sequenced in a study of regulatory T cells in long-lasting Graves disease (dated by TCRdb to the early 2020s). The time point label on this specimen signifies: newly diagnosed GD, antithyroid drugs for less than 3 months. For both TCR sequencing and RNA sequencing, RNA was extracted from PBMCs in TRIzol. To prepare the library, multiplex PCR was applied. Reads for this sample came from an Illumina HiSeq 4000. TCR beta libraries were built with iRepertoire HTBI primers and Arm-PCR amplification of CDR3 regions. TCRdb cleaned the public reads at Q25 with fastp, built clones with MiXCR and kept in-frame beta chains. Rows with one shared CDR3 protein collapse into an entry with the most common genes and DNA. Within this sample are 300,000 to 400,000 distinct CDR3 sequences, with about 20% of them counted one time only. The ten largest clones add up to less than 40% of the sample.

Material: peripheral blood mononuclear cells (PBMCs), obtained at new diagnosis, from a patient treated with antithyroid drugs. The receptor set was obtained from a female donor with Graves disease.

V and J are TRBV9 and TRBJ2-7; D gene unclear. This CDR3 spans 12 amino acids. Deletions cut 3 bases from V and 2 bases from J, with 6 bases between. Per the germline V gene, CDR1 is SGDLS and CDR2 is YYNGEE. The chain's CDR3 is CASSANTYEQYF. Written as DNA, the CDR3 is TGTGCCAGCAGCGCCAACACCTACGAGCAGTACTTC. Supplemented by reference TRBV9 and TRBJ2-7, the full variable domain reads DSGVTQTPKHLITATGQRVTLRCSPRSGDLSVYWYQQSLDQGLQFLIQYYNGEERAKGNILERFSAQQFPDLHSELNLSSLELGDSALYFCASSANTYEQYFGPGTRLTVT.

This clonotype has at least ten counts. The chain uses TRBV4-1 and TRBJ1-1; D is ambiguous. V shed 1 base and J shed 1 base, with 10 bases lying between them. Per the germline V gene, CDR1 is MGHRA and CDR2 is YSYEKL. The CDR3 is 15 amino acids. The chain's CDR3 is CASSQVVAGNTEAFF. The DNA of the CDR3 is TGCGCCAGCAGCCAAGTGGTGGCGGGGAACACTGAAGCTTTCTTT.

CDR3 loop: CASSQVTGVPETQYF. As DNA, the CDR3 is TGCGCCAGCAGCCAAGTAACCGGGGTCCCAGAGACCCAGTACTTC. The rearrangement joins TRBV4-1 to TRBJ2-5, with a possible D match to TRBD2 (5 bases). Trimming pared 1 base from V and 4 bases from J, leaving 13 bases between. The CDR3 loop spans 15 amino acids. Germline CDR1 MGHRA, CDR2 YSYEKL.

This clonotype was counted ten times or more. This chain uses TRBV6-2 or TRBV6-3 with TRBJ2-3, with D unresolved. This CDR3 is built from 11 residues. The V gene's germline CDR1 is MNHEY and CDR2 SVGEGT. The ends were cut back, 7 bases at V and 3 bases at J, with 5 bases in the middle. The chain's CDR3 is CASTRTDTQYF. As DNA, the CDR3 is TGTGCCAGCACCCGGACAGATACGCAGTATTTT.

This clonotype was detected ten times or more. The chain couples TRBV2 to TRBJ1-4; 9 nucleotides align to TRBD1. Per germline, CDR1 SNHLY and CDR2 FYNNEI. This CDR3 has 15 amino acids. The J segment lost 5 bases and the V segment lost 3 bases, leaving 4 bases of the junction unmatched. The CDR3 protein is CASSDVTGGNEKLFF. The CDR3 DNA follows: TGTGCCAGCAGTGACGTCACAGGGGGCAATGAAAAACTGTTTTTT.

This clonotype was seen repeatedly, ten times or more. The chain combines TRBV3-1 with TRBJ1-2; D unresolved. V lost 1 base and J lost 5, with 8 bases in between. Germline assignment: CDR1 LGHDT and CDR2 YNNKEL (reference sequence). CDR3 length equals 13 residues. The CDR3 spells CASSQGLYYGYTF. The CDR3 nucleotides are TGTGCCAGCAGCCAAGGGCTTTATTATGGCTACACCTTC.

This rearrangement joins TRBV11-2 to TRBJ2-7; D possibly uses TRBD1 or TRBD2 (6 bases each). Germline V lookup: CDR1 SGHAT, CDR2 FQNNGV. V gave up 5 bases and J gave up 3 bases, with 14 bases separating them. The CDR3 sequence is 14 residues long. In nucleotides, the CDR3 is TGTGCCAGCAGCCCCGCTCGGGGGCTCTACGAGCAGTACTTC. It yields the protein CASSPARGLYEQYF.

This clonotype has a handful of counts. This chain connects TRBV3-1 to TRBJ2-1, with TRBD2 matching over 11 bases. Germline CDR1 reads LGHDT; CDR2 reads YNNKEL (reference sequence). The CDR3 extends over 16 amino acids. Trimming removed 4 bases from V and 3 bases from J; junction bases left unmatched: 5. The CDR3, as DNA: TGTGCCAGCAGCCGCATACTAGCGGGAGTCTACAATGAGCAGTTCTTC. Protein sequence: CASSRILAGVYNEQFF.

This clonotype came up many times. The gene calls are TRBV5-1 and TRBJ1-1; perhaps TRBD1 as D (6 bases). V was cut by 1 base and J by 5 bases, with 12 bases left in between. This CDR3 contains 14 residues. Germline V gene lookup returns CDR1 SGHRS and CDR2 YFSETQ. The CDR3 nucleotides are TGCGCCAGCAGCTTGTCCCCAGGGGATACTGAAGCTTTCTTT. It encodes CASSLSPGDTEAFF.

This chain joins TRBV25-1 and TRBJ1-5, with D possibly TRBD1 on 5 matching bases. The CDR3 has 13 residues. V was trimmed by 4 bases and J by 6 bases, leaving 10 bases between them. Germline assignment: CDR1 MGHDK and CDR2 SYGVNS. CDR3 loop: CASSGGGSQPQHF. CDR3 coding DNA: TGTGCCAGCAGTGGGGGGGGGAGTCAGCCCCAGCATTTT.

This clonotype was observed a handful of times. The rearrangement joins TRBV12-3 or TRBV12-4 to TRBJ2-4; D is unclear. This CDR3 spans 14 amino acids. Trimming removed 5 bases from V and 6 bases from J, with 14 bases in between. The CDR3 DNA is TGTGCCAGCAGTGAAACCGGGCCTACAAACATTCAGTACTTC. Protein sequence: CASSETGPTNIQYF.

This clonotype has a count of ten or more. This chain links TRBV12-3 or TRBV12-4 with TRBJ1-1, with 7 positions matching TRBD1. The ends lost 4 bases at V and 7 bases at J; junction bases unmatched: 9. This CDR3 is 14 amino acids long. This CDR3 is CASSSTGGGDEAFF. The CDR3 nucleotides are TGTGCCAGCAGTTCAACGGGAGGGGGCGATGAAGCTTTCTTT.

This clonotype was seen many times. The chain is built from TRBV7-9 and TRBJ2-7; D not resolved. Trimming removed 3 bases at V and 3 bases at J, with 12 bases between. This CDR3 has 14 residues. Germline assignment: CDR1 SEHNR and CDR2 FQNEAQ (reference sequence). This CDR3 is CASSFSIQSYEQYF. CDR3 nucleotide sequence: TGTGCCAGCAGCTTTTCTATTCAGAGCTACGAGCAGTACTTC.

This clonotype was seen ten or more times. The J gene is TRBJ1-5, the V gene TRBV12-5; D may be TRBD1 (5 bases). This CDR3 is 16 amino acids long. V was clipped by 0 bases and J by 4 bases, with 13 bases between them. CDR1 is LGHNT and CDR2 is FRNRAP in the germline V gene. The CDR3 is CASGLVTGGENQPQHF. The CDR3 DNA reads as TGTGCTAGTGGTTTGGTCACGGGGGGGGAGAATCAGCCCCAGCATTTT.

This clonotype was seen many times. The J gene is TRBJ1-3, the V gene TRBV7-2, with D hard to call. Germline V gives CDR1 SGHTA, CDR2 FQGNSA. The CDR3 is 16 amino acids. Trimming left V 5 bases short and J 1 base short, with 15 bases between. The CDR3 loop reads CASSPFGWGSGNTIYF. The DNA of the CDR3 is TGTGCCAGCAGCCCGTTTGGGTGGGGATCTGGAAACACCATATATTTT.

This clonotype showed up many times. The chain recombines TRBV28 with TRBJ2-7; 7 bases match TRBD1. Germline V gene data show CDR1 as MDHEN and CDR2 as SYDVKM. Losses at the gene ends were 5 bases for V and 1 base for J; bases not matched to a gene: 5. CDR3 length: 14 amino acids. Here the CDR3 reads CASSVQGLSYEQYF. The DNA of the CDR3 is TGTGCCAGCAGTGTACAGGGGTTATCCTACGAGCAGTACTTC.

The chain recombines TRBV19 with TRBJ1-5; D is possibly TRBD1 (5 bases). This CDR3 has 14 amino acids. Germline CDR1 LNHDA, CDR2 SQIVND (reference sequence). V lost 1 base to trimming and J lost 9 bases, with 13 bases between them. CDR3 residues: CASSIVPGGRPQHF. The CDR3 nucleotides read TGTGCCAGTAGTATAGTTCCGGGGGGAAGGCCCCAGCATTTT.

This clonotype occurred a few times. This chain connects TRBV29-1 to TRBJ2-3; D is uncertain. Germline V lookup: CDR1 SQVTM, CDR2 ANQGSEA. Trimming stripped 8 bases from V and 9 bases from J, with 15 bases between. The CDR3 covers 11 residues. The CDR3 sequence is CSIRVTVTQYF. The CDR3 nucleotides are TGCAGCATTAGGGTTACAGTGACGCAGTATTTT.

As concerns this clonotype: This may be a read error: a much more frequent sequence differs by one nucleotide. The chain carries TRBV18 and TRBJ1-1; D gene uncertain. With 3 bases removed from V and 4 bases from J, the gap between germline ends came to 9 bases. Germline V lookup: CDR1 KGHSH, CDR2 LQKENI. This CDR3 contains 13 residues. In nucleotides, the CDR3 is TGTGCCAGCTCACCGGTAGATTCCACTGAAGCTTTCTTT. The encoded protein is CASSPVDSTEAFF.

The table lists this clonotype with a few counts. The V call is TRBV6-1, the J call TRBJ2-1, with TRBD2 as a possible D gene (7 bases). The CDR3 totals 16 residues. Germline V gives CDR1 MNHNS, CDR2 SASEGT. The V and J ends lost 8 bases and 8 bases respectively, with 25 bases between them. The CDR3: CASGGARDKSSHEQFF. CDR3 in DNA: TGTGCCAGCGGGGGGGCCCGGGATAAGTCATCCCATGAGCAGTTCTTC.

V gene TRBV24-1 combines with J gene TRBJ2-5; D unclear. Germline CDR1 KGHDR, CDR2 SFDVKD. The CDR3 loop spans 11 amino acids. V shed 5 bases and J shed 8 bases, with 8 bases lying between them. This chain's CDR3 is CATSGGSTQYF. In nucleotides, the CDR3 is TGTGCCACCAGTGGGGGTAGTACCCAGTACTTC.

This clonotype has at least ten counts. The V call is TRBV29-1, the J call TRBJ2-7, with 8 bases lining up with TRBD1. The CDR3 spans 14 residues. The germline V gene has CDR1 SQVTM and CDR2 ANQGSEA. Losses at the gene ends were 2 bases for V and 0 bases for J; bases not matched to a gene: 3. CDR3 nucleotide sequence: TGCAGCGTTGAACTCGGGACAGGCTCCTACGAGCAGTACTTC. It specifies CSVELGTGSYEQYF.

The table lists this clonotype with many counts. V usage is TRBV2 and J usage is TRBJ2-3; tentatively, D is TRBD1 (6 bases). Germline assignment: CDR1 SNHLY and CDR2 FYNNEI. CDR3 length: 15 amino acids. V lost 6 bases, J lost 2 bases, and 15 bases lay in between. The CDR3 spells CASRPDSQFTDTQYF. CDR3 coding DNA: TGTGCCAGCAGACCGGACAGCCAATTCACAGATACGCAGTATTTT. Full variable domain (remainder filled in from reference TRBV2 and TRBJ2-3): EPEVTQTPSHQVTQMGQEVILRCVPISNHLYFYWYRQILGQKVEFLVSFYNNEISEKSEIFDDQFSVERPDGSNFTLKIRSTKLEDSAMYFCASRPDSQFTDTQYFGPGTRLTVL.

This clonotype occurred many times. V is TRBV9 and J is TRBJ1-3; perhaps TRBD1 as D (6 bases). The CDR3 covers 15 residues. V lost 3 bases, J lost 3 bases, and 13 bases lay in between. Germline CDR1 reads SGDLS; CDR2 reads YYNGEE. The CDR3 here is CASSETNRVGNTIYF. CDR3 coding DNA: TGTGCCAGCAGCGAGACCAACAGGGTTGGAAACACCATATATTTT.

The CDR3: CASSAGARVTQYF. CDR3 coding DNA: TGTGCCAGCAGCGCCGGGGCTAGAGTGACCCAGTACTTC. The chain joins TRBV6-1 to TRBJ2-5; D tentatively reads TRBD1 or TRBD2 (5 bases each). The CDR3 has 13 residues. Trimming removed 6 bases at V and 7 bases at J, with 15 bases between. The germline gives CDR1 MNHNS, CDR2 SASEGT.